One sample yielded the 3 T cell receptor beta chains listed below, sequenced in a study of T cells after yellow fever vaccination. MiXCR, applied by TCRdb to the 5' RACE reads, yields one record per CDR3 protein. The profile shows some 300,000 distinct CDR3 sequences, 7.5% to 9.5% of them singletons. The source was CD4+ T cells sorted from PBMCs, collected 5 days after the yellow fever booster vaccination. These receptors were taken from a man between 18 and 35 years old who received the YFV17D yellow fever vaccine.

The V and J genes are TRBV7-2 and TRBJ2-2; 9 bases are a match to TRBD1. The V segment lost 5 bases and the J segment 6 bases; nucleotides outside the gene matches: 10. The germline gives CDR1 SGHTA, CDR2 FQGNSA. The CDR3 is made up of 16 amino acids. DNA for the CDR3: TGTGCCAGCAGCACGCGGGACAGGGCGTCCGCCGGGGAGCTGTTTTTT. Protein sequence: CASSTRDRASAGELFF. Full variable domain (rest looked up from reference TRBV7-2 and TRBJ2-2): GAGVSQSPSNKVTEKGKDVELRCDPISGHTALYWYRQSLGQGLEFLIYFQGNSAPDKSGLPSDRFSAERTGGSVSTLTIQRTQQEDSAVYLCASSTRDRASAGELFFGEGSRLTVL.

This clonotype was seen a few times. The chain employs TRBV12-3 or TRBV12-4 and TRBJ2-5; 16 bases line up with TRBD2. This CDR3 region has 18 residues. V dropped 4 bases and J dropped 7; count of bases not matched to a gene: 12. The CDR3 DNA is TGTGCCAGCAGTTCGGGACTAGCGGGGGGGCTAGGTCCACCGACCCAGTACTTC. Translating gives CASSSGLAGGLGPPTQYF.

The chain joins TRBV14 to TRBJ1-1; possible D gene TRBD1, 5 bases. This CDR3 contains 16 residues. The germline gives CDR1 SGHDN, CDR2 FVKESK. The V gene lost 1 base and the J gene lost 0 bases, with 12 bases spanning the gap. The CDR3 DNA sequence: TGTGCCAGCAGCCAAGGGCGAAGGGGCTTGAACACTGAAGCTTTCTTT. This gives the protein CASSQGRRGLNTEAFF.